This T cell receptor (beta chain) appears in the sequencing data of a study of Ad26.COV2.S vaccination and SARS-CoV-2 variants. Overall study findings and caveats: Vaccinated individuals (as opposed to placebo recipients) had higher spike-specific TCR breadth.

With regard to this clone: Its antigen is not identified.

The assay was immunoSEQ multiplex PCR, and TCRdb's table has in-frame clones only and misses some. The repertoire holds 400,000 to 450,000 clones, 75% to 95% seen once, with over 9% in the top ten. Documented treatment: 15 to 20 received Ad26.COV2.S at low or high dose, single or two shots; about 5 received placebo; per-sample allocation not given. Material that was analyzed had been drawn on day 63 after the first vaccine or placebo injection. From germline, CDR1 is ENHRY and CDR2 SYGVKD. V lost 8 bases and J lost 7, with 11 bases in between. The CDR3 length is 11 residues. This chain links TRBV10-3 with TRBJ1-1; a weak D match, TRBD1 (6 bases). The clonotype originates from a person between 18 and 65 years old who received the Ad26.COV2.S COVID-19 vaccine or a placebo. Sequenced material: peripheral blood, taken in a trial of Ad26.COV2.S vaccine versus placebo. Here the CDR3 reads CAIVGQFEAFF. The CDR3 nucleotides are TGTGCCATCGTCGGACAGTTTGAAGCTTTCTTT.